One sample yielded the 3 T cell receptor beta chains listed below, sequenced in a study of blood T cell repertoires in COVID-19. Libraries were prepared by immunoSEQ multiplex PCR; TCRdb keeps only in-frame clonotypes and omits some of them. The repertoire holds about 82,000 clones, with around 82% as singletons. The sequenced material came from peripheral blood. Receptors originate from a woman aged 55-69 years with acute or convalescent COVID-19.

This clone appeared once. V gene TRBV7-8 combines with J gene TRBJ1-3, with D unclear. Deletions cut 5 bases from V and 0 bases from J, with 14 bases between. Germline V gene sequence: CDR1 SGHVS, CDR2 FQNEAQ. The CDR3 is 16 amino acids. The CDR3 nucleotides are TGTGCCAGCAGCACCTCCGGGCGGGTCTCTGGAAACACCATATATTTT. Its translation is CASSTSGRVSGNTIYF.

The chain recombines TRBV20-1 with TRBJ2-1, with 12 bases lining up with TRBD2. With V trimmed by 3 bases and J by 2 bases, 8 bases remained unmatched. CDR1 is DFQATT, CDR2 SNEGSKA, per germline (reference sequence). This CDR3 is built from 17 residues. The CDR3, as DNA: TGCAGTGCTAGTACCCTAGCGGGGGGGCATACCTACAATGAGCAGTTCTTC. Its protein is CSASTLAGGHTYNEQFF.

Notes on this clone: The same CDR3 arises from other DNA sequences in this sample as well. The chain uses TRBV4-1 and TRBJ2-7, with 8 bases fitting TRBD2. The CDR3 runs to 14 residues. Germline V gene sequence: CDR1 MGHRA, CDR2 YSYEKL. V lost 2 bases to trimming and J lost 2 bases; unmatched junction nucleotides: 2. The CDR3 protein is CASSQREGPYEQYF. The CDR3 nucleotides read TGCGCCAGCAGCCAACGGGAGGGCCCCTACGAGCAGTACTTC.